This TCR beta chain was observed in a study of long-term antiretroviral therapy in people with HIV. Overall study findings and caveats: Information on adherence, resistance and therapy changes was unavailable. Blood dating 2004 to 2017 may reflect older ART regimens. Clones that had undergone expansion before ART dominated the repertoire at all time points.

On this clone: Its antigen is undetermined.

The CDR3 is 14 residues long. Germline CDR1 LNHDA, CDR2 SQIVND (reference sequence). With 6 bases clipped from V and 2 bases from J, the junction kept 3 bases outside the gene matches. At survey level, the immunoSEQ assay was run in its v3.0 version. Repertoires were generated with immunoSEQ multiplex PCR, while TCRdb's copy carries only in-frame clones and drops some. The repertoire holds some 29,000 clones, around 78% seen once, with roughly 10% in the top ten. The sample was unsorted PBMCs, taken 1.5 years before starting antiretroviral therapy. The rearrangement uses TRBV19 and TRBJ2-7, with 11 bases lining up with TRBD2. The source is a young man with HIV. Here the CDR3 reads CASSPTSGAYEQYF. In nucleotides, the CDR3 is TGTGCCAGTAGCCCGACTAGCGGGGCCTACGAGCAGTACTTC.